This T cell receptor beta chain derives from a study of shared clonotypes between healthy human individuals. Overall study context: The cohort comprised two women and a few men. Their ages spanned 18 to 49 years.

From CD4+ cells came CD45RA+ naive and CD45RA-negative memory subsets. As to this clone: Its antigen remains unknown.

Produced via immunoSEQ multiplex PCR; TCRdb's table is partial and in-frame only. Of 2,500,000 or so clones in the sample, more than 90% are singletons; the top ten hold roughly 0.14%. The CDR3 is made up of 16 amino acids. After removal of 0 bases from V and 4 bases from J, the junction contained 9 bases not matched to a gene. CDR1 and CDR2 (germline): SGHRS, YFSETQ. Study-wide findings and caveats: In having few donors, the study represented limited genetic and exposure-history diversity. Naive subsets generally had larger estimated richness than memory subsets.

Input material: naive CD4+ T cells sorted from blood. Regarding subset: CD45RA+ positively selected. This TCR derives from a man between 18 and 29 years old in good health. V gene TRBV5-1 combines with J gene TRBJ2-5; 7 bases are a match to TRBD1. The CDR3 spells CASSLAPQGEGETQYF. The CDR3 DNA reads TGCGCCAGCAGCTTGGCCCCCCAGGGGGAAGGAGAGACCCAGTACTTC. Variable domain in full (rest from reference TRBV5-1 and TRBJ2-5): KAGVTQTPRYLIKTRGQQVTLSCSPISGHRSVSWYQQTPGQGLQFLFEYFSETQRNKGNFPGRFSGRQFSNSRSEMNVSTLELGDSALYLCASSLAPQGEGETQYFGPGTRLLVL.